This entry lists 2 T cell receptor beta chains sequenced from one sample in a study of T cell changes during pregnancy in multiple sclerosis. Sequencing was performed with immunoSEQ multiplex PCR; in TCRdb, only in-frame clones are kept and a portion is missing. The sample lists approximately 70,000 clones; 75% to 95% were seen once. The sequenced sample was peripheral blood, obtained in the third trimester of pregnancy. These receptors all come from a female donor in good health, enrolled as a control in a pregnancy study.

The J gene is TRBJ1-1, the V gene TRBV6-5, with TRBD1 identical over 10 bases. The V and J ends lost 2 bases and 8 bases, in that order; junction bases with no gene match: 5. Germline V lookup: CDR1 MNHEY, CDR2 SVGAGI. The CDR3 spans 14 residues. The CDR3 is CASSYDRGQTEAFF. The CDR3 DNA sequence: TGTGCCAGCAGTTACGACAGGGGGCAAACCGAAGCTTTCTTT.

This rearrangement joins TRBV18 to TRBJ2-7; 10 bases line up with TRBD1. Germline loops: CDR1 KGHSH, CDR2 LQKENI. V was clipped by 2 bases and J by 3 bases; unmatched bases: 4. The CDR3 is 15 residues long. Here the CDR3 DNA reads TGTGCCAGCTCACCAAACCGGGACAGGGGCTACGAGCAGTACTTC. Its translation: CASSPNRDRGYEQYF.